The 24 T cell receptor beta chains below were found in one sample sequenced in a study of T cell therapy after organ transplantation. No cognate antigen is known for these TCRs. TCRdb keeps only in-frame clones here, not all; method: immunoSEQ multiplex PCR. The table records 44,000 or so clones, 94% of them present only once. The sequences come from CD8+ T cells from blood, collected before autologous CMV-specific T cell therapy. All receptors come from a human patient who had received a solid organ transplant and had CMV disease.

J is TRBJ2-1 and V is TRBV4-2, with 12 bases that match TRBD2. V dropped 1 base and J dropped 2; count of bases not matched to a gene: 12. Germline lookup yields CDR1 LGHNA and CDR2 YNFKEQ. The CDR3 is 20 residues long. The CDR3 nucleotides are TGTGCCAGCAGCCAAGTCAGGCTAGCGGGAGGGCCTGAACCCTACAATGAGCAGTTCTTC. Its translation is CASSQVRLAGGPEPYNEQFF.

V is TRBV18 and J is TRBJ1-2; no clear D. V was clipped by 2 bases and J by 0 bases, with 10 bases between them. Looked up from germline, CDR1 is KGHSH and CDR2 is LQKENI. The CDR3 runs 15 residues. The CDR3 region is CASSPWQETNYGYTF. Written as DNA, the CDR3 is TGTGCCAGCTCACCATGGCAGGAGACTAACTATGGCTACACCTTC.

The chain recombines TRBV2 with TRBJ1-5, with D hard to call. The germline V gene has CDR1 SNHLY and CDR2 FYNNEI. Trimming cost V 3 bases and J 9 bases, with 15 bases left between them. The CDR3 is 14 residues long. The CDR3: CASSEPDGVRPQHF. DNA for the CDR3: TGTGCCAGCAGTGAGCCGGACGGGGTTAGGCCCCAGCATTTT.

The chain uses TRBV6-6 and TRBJ2-6; D not resolved. From germline, CDR1 is MNHNY and CDR2 SVGAGI (reference sequence). Trimming removed 2 bases at V and 9 bases at J, with 14 bases between. This CDR3 has 15 amino acids. CDR3 bases: TGTGCCAGCAGTTACCGGACGGAGTCAGGCAACGTCCTGACTTTC. Encoded protein: CASSYRTESGNVLTF.

This clone has only one observation. The rearrangement joins TRBV28 to TRBJ1-2; D remains ambiguous. Per the germline V gene, CDR1 is MDHEN and CDR2 is SYDVKM. The CDR3 sequence is 14 residues long. V was cut by 3 bases and J by 0 bases, with 8 bases left in between. CDR3 residues: CASSLGRSNYGYTF. The CDR3 bases are TGTGCCAGCAGTTTGGGCAGGTCTAACTATGGCTACACCTTC.

This clone was recorded only once. The V gene is TRBV21-1, the J gene TRBJ2-7; the table's D call of TRBD1 was not tested on the DNA. TRBV21-1 is a known pseudogene. This CDR3 region has 16 residues. The CDR3 bases are TGTGCCAGCAGCAAAGAGGGTGACAGGGTGAGCTACGAGCAGTACTTC. This codes for CASSKEGDRVSYEQYF.

This chain joins TRBV13 and TRBJ2-2, with D perhaps matching TRBD1 (6 bases). Looked up from germline, CDR1 is PRHDT and CDR2 is FYEKMQ (reference sequence). The CDR3 sequence is 17 residues long. The V and J ends lost 5 bases and 1 base respectively, with 17 bases between them. The CDR3 nucleotides read TGTGCCAGCAGCCTACGTGAAACGGACAGGAACACCGGGGAGCTGTTTTTT. Translated, it gives CASSLRETDRNTGELFF.

The J gene is TRBJ2-7, the V gene TRBV6-5, with TRBD2 as a possible D gene (5 bases). CDR3 length equals 14 residues. Trimming pared 2 bases from V and 1 base from J, leaving 9 bases between. Per the germline V gene, CDR1 is MNHEY and CDR2 is SVGAGI. CDR3 DNA: TGTGCCAGCAGTTACGTCGAGGGATCCTACGAGCAGTACTTC. This codes for CASSYVEGSYEQYF.

The chain combines TRBV11-2 with TRBJ1-2; maybe TRBD1 (5 bases). Germline CDR1 is SGHAT and CDR2 is FQNNGV. Trimming cost V 5 bases and J 4 bases, with 17 bases left between them. The CDR3 covers 15 residues. Here the CDR3 reads CASSPGPGIAYGYTF. The CDR3 nucleotides are TGTGCCAGCAGCCCAGGCCCAGGGATAGCCTATGGCTACACCTTC.

V and J are TRBV13 and TRBJ2-7, with 12 bases matching TRBD2. The V gene end was trimmed by 4 bases and the J gene end by 0 bases; junction bases not matched to a gene: 10. The CDR3 consists of 18 residues. The germline CDR1 and CDR2 sequences are PRHDT and FYEKMQ (reference sequence). The CDR3 nucleotides read TGTGCCAGCAGCTACTACGGGACTAGCGGGCCGAGCTCCTACGAGCAGTACTTC. It specifies CASSYYGTSGPSSYEQYF.

This chain uses TRBV5-1 with TRBJ2-7, with a tentative D call TRBD2 (6 bases). Germline V gives CDR1 SGHRS, CDR2 YFSETQ. V dropped 0 bases and J dropped 6 bases, with 7 bases sitting between them. CDR3 size: 12 residues. The CDR3 spells CASSLGRVEQYF. CDR3 nucleotides: TGCGCCAGCAGCTTGGGGAGGGTCGAGCAGTACTTC.

The rearrangement links TRBV4-3 to TRBJ1-5; possible D gene TRBD1, 5 bases. Germline lookup yields CDR1 LGHNA and CDR2 YSLEER. The V end lost 2 bases, the J end lost 7 bases, and 9 bases lay between the germline ends. CDR3 length equals 13 residues. The CDR3 DNA follows: TGCGCCAGCAGCCAATTAGGGGACCAGCCCCAGCATTTT. This translates into CASSQLGDQPQHF.

The J gene is TRBJ2-3, the V gene TRBV10-3, with 7 bases aligning to TRBD2. With 0 bases clipped from V and 0 bases from J, the junction kept 6 bases outside the gene matches. The CDR3 consists of 17 residues. In germline, CDR1 is ENHRY, CDR2 SYGVKD. This CDR3 is CAISESLSGTSTDTQYF. CDR3 DNA sequence: TGTGCCATCAGTGAGTCGCTCAGCGGGACTAGCACAGATACGCAGTATTTT.

The rearrangement uses TRBV7-9 and TRBJ1-3; possibly TRBD1 for D (6 bases). This CDR3 spans 15 amino acids. Germline V gene sequence: CDR1 SEHNR, CDR2 FQNEAQ (reference sequence). V dropped 5 bases and J dropped 2 bases, with 13 bases sitting between them. CDR3 nucleotide sequence: TGTGCCAGCAGCGGGGGCAGCCCTGCTGGAAACACCATATATTTT. Residues: CASSGGSPAGNTIYF.

This chain uses TRBV7-2 with TRBJ2-1, with 7 bases matching TRBD2. The germline CDR1 and CDR2 sequences are SGHTA and FQGNSA. Losses at the gene ends were 0 bases for V and 3 bases for J; bases not matched to a gene: 8. The CDR3 runs 17 residues. CDR3 amino acids: CASSLALELANYNEQFF. In DNA, the CDR3 is TGTGCCAGCAGCTTAGCGCTGGAACTAGCGAACTACAATGAGCAGTTCTTC.

J is TRBJ1-6 and V is TRBV19, with TRBD1 as a possible D gene (5 bases). The CDR3 length is 13 residues. Trimming took 10 bases from V and 14 from J, leaving 21 bases between them. Germline-derived CDR1 and CDR2 are LNHDA and SQIVND (reference sequence). CDR3 coding DNA: TGTGCCACCAAACCGGGGGTAGCTCAATCCCTCCACTTT. Protein sequence: CATKPGVAQSLHF.

This rearrangement joins TRBV7-9 to TRBJ2-7; a weak D match, TRBD1 (6 bases). This CDR3 is 13 amino acids long. The germline V gene encodes CDR1 SEHNR and CDR2 FQNEAQ (reference sequence). Trimming left V 6 bases short and J 4 bases short, with 13 bases between. CDR3 loop: CASSHVQGYEQYF. CDR3 sequence (DNA): TGTGCCAGCAGTCACGTACAGGGATACGAGCAGTACTTC.

The genes are TRBV27 and TRBJ1-1; perhaps TRBD1 as D (6 bases). The CDR3 covers 13 residues. Trimming removed 5 bases from V and 4 bases from J, with 11 bases in between. Per the germline V gene, CDR1 is MNHEY and CDR2 is SMNVEV (reference sequence). For the CDR3, the DNA is TGTGCCAGCAGTGCGGGGACAATCACTGAAGCTTTCTTT. Residues: CASSAGTITEAFF.

The chain joins TRBV13 to TRBJ2-3; D call uncertain. From germline, CDR1 is PRHDT and CDR2 FYEKMQ (reference sequence). The V end was cut by 1 base, the J end by 0 bases, with 11 bases between. The CDR3 extends over 16 amino acids. The CDR3 region is CASSLESQSSTDTQYF. The CDR3 DNA reads as TGTGCCAGCAGCTTAGAGTCGCAGTCTAGCACAGATACGCAGTATTTT. The full variable domain, its missing parts supplied by reference TRBV13 and TRBJ2-3, is AAGVIQSPRHLIKEKRETATLKCYPIPRHDTVYWYQQGPGQDPQFLISFYEKMQSDKGSIPDRFSAQQFSDYHSELNMSSLELGDSALYFCASSLESQSSTDTQYFGPGTRLTVL.

The CDR3 region has the DNA TGTGCCAGTAGTAGCATGGTCCTCTCAACTAATGAAAAACTGTTTTTT. It is translated as CASSSMVLSTNEKLFF. V is TRBV19 and J is TRBJ1-4, with D hard to call. Germline V gene sequence: CDR1 LNHDA, CDR2 SQIVND (reference sequence). V was shortened by 4 bases and J by 0 bases, with 12 bases between the two germline ends. The CDR3 spans 16 residues. Full variable domain (outside the CDR3, taken from reference TRBV19 and TRBJ1-4): DGGITQSPKYLFRKEGQNVTLSCEQNLNHDAMYWYRQDPGQGLRLIYYSQIVNDFQKGDIAEGYSVSREKKESFPLTVTSAQKNPTAFYLCASSSMVLSTNEKLFFGSGTQLSVL.

The rearrangement uses TRBV11-2 and TRBJ2-5; D unresolved. CDR3 length equals 17 residues. V was trimmed by 0 bases and J by 4 bases, leaving 18 bases between them. Looked up from germline, CDR1 is SGHAT and CDR2 is FQNNGV. CDR3 coding DNA: TGTGCCAGCAGCTTAGATGGGGAAGGTGTGATGTTAGAGACCCAGTACTTC. This gives the protein CASSLDGEGVMLETQYF. Together with reference TRBV11-2 and TRBJ2-5, the CDR3 gives the full variable domain: EAGVAQSPRYKIIEKRQSVAFWCNPISGHATLYWYQQILGQGPKLLIQFQNNGVVDDSQLPKDRFSAERLKGVDSTLKIQPAKLEDSAVYLCASSLDGEGVMLETQYFGPGTRLLVL.

The CDR3 DNA is TGTGCCAGCAGCTTGGATTTGTGGGTAGAAAGCAATCAGCCCCAGCATTTT. Its protein is CASSLDLWVESNQPQHF. This rearrangement joins TRBV5-6 to TRBJ1-5, with D unclear. The germline gives CDR1 SGHDT, CDR2 YYEEEE. The CDR3 runs to 17 residues. Trimming pared 0 bases from V and 1 base from J, leaving 14 bases between.

This chain connects TRBV5-1 to TRBJ2-7; 12 nucleotides line up with TRBD1. Looked up from germline, CDR1 is SGHRS and CDR2 is YFSETQ. The CDR3 runs to 14 residues. After removal of 4 bases from V and 6 bases from J, the junction contained 5 bases not matched to a gene. CDR3 in DNA: TGCGCCAGCAGCCCACGGGACAGGGGGCGCGAGCAGTACTTC. It encodes CASSPRDRGREQYF.

The gene calls are TRBV7-2 and TRBJ2-5, with D perhaps TRBD1 (8 bases). Trimming removed 6 bases at V and 5 bases at J, with 31 bases between. The CDR3 has 19 residues. CDR1 is SGHTA and CDR2 is FQGNSA in the germline V gene. The CDR3 here is CASRPSSGTGPSSWETQYF. CDR3 in DNA: TGTGCCAGCAGACCCTCAAGCGGGACAGGACCTTCTTCATGGGAGACCCAGTACTTC.